What follows is one TCR beta chain and its context. Its matching antigen is unknown. Measured with immunoSEQ multiplex PCR; TCRdb has only the in-frame clones, and not every one. The data hold about 53,000 clones, with about 83% observed a single time. This specimen belongs to a study of lymphopenia after photon versus proton radiotherapy. General study findings and limits: Better survival with proton therapy was suggested as possible, not demonstrated. Larger post-nadir TCR diversity loss correlated inversely with survival in deceased patients. After lymphocyte nadir, photon-treated repertoires showed oligoclonal expansion, especially CD8+ Temra.

This TCR derives from a man aged 50-60 years with gastric cancer. Material: peripheral blood, obtained from a patient treated with photon-based radiotherapy.

CDR3 coding DNA: TGTGCCAGCAGGGGGGACAGGCTGAACACTGAAGCTTTCTTT. This translates into CASRGDRLNTEAFF. This chain uses TRBV7-2 with TRBJ1-1; 8 bases match TRBD1. The trim removed 6 bases at V and 0 bases at J, leaving 3 bases unmatched. The germline gives CDR1 SGHTA, CDR2 FQGNSA. This CDR3 comprises 14 residues.